One and the same sample provided the 29 T cell receptor beta chains below, sequenced in a study of cytomegalovirus exposure and HLA in healthy donors. Profiling relied on immunoSEQ multiplex PCR, and the TCRdb table lists in-frame clones only, not all of them. Among about 130,000 clones, roughly 89% were seen once, and the ten largest hold about 3.7%. Sequenced sample: PBMCs. The receptors originated from a young man in good health and CMV-seronegative.

CDR3 region: CASRKRQDNEQFF. For the CDR3, the DNA is TGTGCCAGCAGGAAACGACAAGACAATGAGCAGTTCTTC. This chain links TRBV6-1 with TRBJ2-1; no clear D. With 6 bases removed from V and 5 bases from J, the gap between germline ends came to 11 bases. Per the germline V gene, CDR1 is MNHNS and CDR2 is SASEGT. CDR3 size: 13 residues.

This clone turned up a few times. This chain links TRBV7-9 with TRBJ1-4; TRBD1 matches 10 bases. This CDR3 region has 16 residues. Germline CDR1 and CDR2: SEHNR and FQNEAQ (reference sequence). The V segment lost 5 bases and the J segment 8 bases; nucleotides outside the gene matches: 11. CDR3 DNA: TGTGCCAGCAGCAACGTTCGGACAGGGGGAGGGGAAAAACTGTTTTTT. Translating gives CASSNVRTGGGEKLFF.

The V call is TRBV14, the J call TRBJ1-1; a weak D match, TRBD1 (5 bases). Trimming took off 1 base at V and 1 base at J, with 10 bases between the two ends. Germline values: CDR1 SGHDN, CDR2 FVKESK. The CDR3 spans 15 residues. The CDR3 region is CASSQVRGENTEAFF. The CDR3 DNA reads TGTGCCAGCAGCCAAGTTAGGGGCGAGAACACTGAAGCTTTCTTT.

The rearrangement links TRBV19 to TRBJ2-4, with 7 nucleotides matching TRBD1. Losses at the gene ends were 4 bases for V and 0 bases for J; bases not matched to a gene: 12. Per germline, CDR1 LNHDA and CDR2 SQIVND (reference sequence). The length of the CDR3 is 18 residues. The CDR3 DNA is TGTGCCAGTAGTAAAGGACAGGTGGGGGCCTTAGCCAAAAACATTCAGTACTTC. Protein product: CASSKGQVGALAKNIQYF.

The table lists this clone with a few counts. The chain employs TRBV19 and TRBJ1-5; 11 nucleotides align to TRBD1. V was clipped by 7 bases and J by 7 bases; unmatched bases: 3. The CDR3 runs 13 residues. CDR1 LNHDA and CDR2 SQIVND come from the germline V gene (reference sequence). CDR3 nucleotide sequence: TGTGCCAGTAAGGGGACAGGGGGGCAGCCCCAGCATTTT. Its protein product is CASKGTGGQPQHF.

The genes are TRBV7-9 and TRBJ1-1; 8 nucleotides agree with TRBD1. With V trimmed by 2 bases and J by 11 bases, 13 bases remained unmatched. This CDR3 is built from 15 residues. Germline CDR1 is SEHNR and CDR2 is FQNEAQ (reference sequence). CDR3 nucleotide sequence: TGTGCCAGCAGCTTAAGGGATTTCAGGGGGCTTGCTGCTTTCTTT. Amino acid sequence: CASSLRDFRGLAAFF.

The genes are TRBV11-2 and TRBJ2-3; D call uncertain. The CDR3 consists of 14 residues. V shed 4 bases and J shed 6 bases, with 14 bases lying between them. CDR1 and CDR2 (germline): SGHAT, FQNNGV. CDR3 sequence (DNA): TGTGCCAGCAGCTCCCCCGATAGACTCGATACGCAGTATTTT. Translation: CASSSPDRLDTQYF.

This chain links TRBV9 with TRBJ2-5; D may be TRBD1 (5 bases). CDR3 length: 15 residues. With 0 bases removed from V and 2 bases from J, the gap between germline ends came to 11 bases. In germline, CDR1 is SGDLS, CDR2 YYNGEE. CDR3 DNA: TGTGCCAGCAGCGTAGGCCTAGGGGAACAAGAGACCCAGTACTTC. Translation gives CASSVGLGEQETQYF.

The rearrangement joins TRBV7-3 to TRBJ2-6; D is possibly TRBD1 (6 bases). Trimming took off 0 bases at V and 0 bases at J, with 9 bases between the two ends. The germline CDR1 and CDR2 sequences are SGHTA and FQGTGA. The CDR3 is 17 residues long. This CDR3 is CASSLTTGSSGANVLTF. The CDR3 region has the DNA TGTGCCAGCAGCTTAACGACAGGAAGCTCTGGGGCCAACGTCCTGACTTTC.

The V call is TRBV19, the J call TRBJ1-2, with 8 bases fitting TRBD1. Per germline, CDR1 LNHDA and CDR2 SQIVND (reference sequence). The junction had 19 bases not matched to a gene; V was cut back by 3 bases and J by 7 bases. The CDR3 totals 18 residues. CDR3 region: CASSIRQGALAGLSGYTF. CDR3 coding DNA: TGTGCCAGTAGTATCCGTCAGGGGGCGTTGGCGGGGCTGAGTGGCTACACCTTC.

The chain joins TRBV7-8 to TRBJ1-1, with no clear D. V was clipped by 0 bases and J by 5 bases, with 13 bases between them. The germline gives CDR1 SGHVS, CDR2 FQNEAQ. CDR3 length: 15 residues. CDR3 coding DNA: TGTGCCAGCAGCTTAGCACCGGGCGGGGAAACTGAAGCTTTCTTT. The encoded protein is CASSLAPGGETEAFF.

The chain joins TRBV5-4 to TRBJ2-7, with 11 positions matching TRBD2. CDR1 and CDR2 (germline): SGHNT, YYREEE (reference sequence). With 4 bases clipped from V and 3 bases from J, the junction kept 6 bases outside the gene matches. The CDR3 has 15 residues. CDR3 nucleotides: TGTGCCAGCAGCCGAACTAGCGGGGGATACTACGAGCAGTACTTC. Translated, it gives CASSRTSGGYYEQYF.

The chain uses TRBV19 and TRBJ2-3, with 7 bases matching TRBD1. Per the germline V gene, CDR1 is LNHDA and CDR2 is SQIVND (reference sequence). V lost 5 bases and J lost 3; bases outside the gene matches: 5. The CDR3 covers 14 residues. CDR3 region: CASSFQGETDTQYF. Here the CDR3 DNA reads TGTGCCAGTAGTTTCCAGGGGGAGACAGATACGCAGTATTTT.

The J gene is TRBJ1-2, the V gene TRBV7-3; the match to TRBD1 covers 8 bases. Germline V lookup: CDR1 SGHTA, CDR2 FQGTGA. The trim removed 2 bases at V and 6 bases at J, leaving 14 bases unmatched. The CDR3 spans 17 residues. CDR3 residues: CASSLLDRGDGDHGYTF. CDR3 DNA: TGTGCCAGCAGCTTACTAGACAGGGGAGATGGGGATCATGGCTACACCTTC.

The chain joins TRBV4-1 to TRBJ2-1; TRBD2 aligns across 10 bases. Germline CDR1 MGHRA, CDR2 YSYEKL. The CDR3 has 17 residues. The V and J ends lost 2 bases and 0 bases, in that order; junction bases with no gene match: 4. This CDR3 reads CASSQRLAGGSYNEQFF. The CDR3 region has the DNA TGCGCCAGCAGCCAAAGATTAGCGGGGGGCTCCTACAATGAGCAGTTCTTC.

The V and J genes are TRBV19 and TRBJ2-3; D unresolved. Trimming shortened V by 3 bases and J by 3 bases, and 16 bases separated the two germline ends. Germline V gene data show CDR1 as LNHDA and CDR2 as SQIVND (reference sequence). The CDR3 runs 16 residues. DNA of the CDR3: TGTGCCAGTAGTATCGTCGCCCCCGGTCGGACAGATACGCAGTATTTT. As protein: CASSIVAPGRTDTQYF. The full variable domain, in which reference TRBV19 and TRBJ2-3 provide the parts outside the CDR3, is DGGITQSPKYLFRKEGQNVTLSCEQNLNHDAMYWYRQDPGQGLRLIYYSQIVNDFQKGDIAEGYSVSREKKESFPLTVTSAQKNPTAFYLCASSIVAPGRTDTQYFGPGTRLTVL.

This chain joins TRBV7-9 and TRBJ1-1; perhaps TRBD1 as D (6 bases). The CDR3 runs 15 residues. Deletions cut 5 bases from V and 0 bases from J, with 13 bases between. Per germline, CDR1 SEHNR and CDR2 FQNEAQ (reference sequence). As DNA, the CDR3 is TGTGCCAGCAGCGCCGACAGGACCTTGAACACTGAAGCTTTCTTT. Amino acid sequence: CASSADRTLNTEAFF.

The gene calls are TRBV28 and TRBJ2-1; 8 bases align to TRBD1. Germline V CDR1 and CDR2: MDHEN, SYDVKM. The V gene end was trimmed by 8 bases and the J gene end by 5 bases; junction bases not matched to a gene: 8. The CDR3 is 14 residues long. This CDR3 reads CASSRQGTHNEQFF. The CDR3, as DNA: TGTGCCAGCTCCCGACAGGGGACCCACAATGAGCAGTTCTTC. The entire variable domain, with the rest obtained from reference TRBV28 and TRBJ2-1, is as follows: DVKVTQSSRYLVKRTGEKVFLECVQDMDHENMFWYRQDPGLGLRLIYFSYDVKMKEKGDIPEGYSVSREKKERFSLILESASTNQTSMYLCASSRQGTHNEQFFGPGTRLTVL.

This rearrangement joins TRBV29-1 to TRBJ1-1; maybe TRBD1 (6 bases). There are 12 residues in the CDR3. Trimming shortened V by 4 bases and J by 4 bases, and 10 bases separated the two germline ends. Germline V gene data show CDR1 as SQVTM and CDR2 as ANQGSEA. CDR3 region: CSVAGVSTEAFF. CDR3 DNA: TGCAGCGTTGCAGGGGTCAGCACTGAAGCTTTCTTT. Complete variable domain (other parts from reference TRBV29-1 and TRBJ1-1): SAVISQKPSRDICQRGTSLTIQCQVDSQVTMMFWYRQQPGQSLTLIATANQGSEATYESGFVIDKFPISRPNLTFSTLTVSNMSPEDSSIYLCSVAGVSTEAFFGQGTRLTVV.

The chain links TRBV5-1 to TRBJ2-3; D is perhaps TRBD1 (5 bases). Trimming left V 3 bases short and J 6 bases short, with 11 bases between. The CDR3 sequence is 13 residues long. Germline lookup yields CDR1 SGHRS and CDR2 YFSETQ. The CDR3 reads CASSSVPGDTQYF. In DNA, the CDR3 is TGCGCCAGCAGCTCGGTCCCAGGGGATACGCAGTATTTT.

This clone has only one observation. This chain uses TRBV11-2 with TRBJ1-2; 7 positions agree with TRBD1. V dropped 5 bases and J dropped 3; count of bases not matched to a gene: 6. Germline lookup yields CDR1 SGHAT and CDR2 FQNNGV. The length of the CDR3 is 14 residues. CDR3 amino acids: CASSPSDRDYGYTF. In DNA form, the CDR3 reads TGTGCCAGCAGCCCATCCGACAGGGACTATGGCTACACCTTC. The complete variable domain, with remaining parts taken from reference TRBV11-2 and TRBJ1-2, reads EAGVAQSPRYKIIEKRQSVAFWCNPISGHATLYWYQQILGQGPKLLIQFQNNGVVDDSQLPKDRFSAERLKGVDSTLKIQPAKLEDSAVYLCASSPSDRDYGYTFGSGTRLTVV.

This clone has more than one count but fewer than ten. The chain is built from TRBV28 and TRBJ1-5, with TRBD1 matching over 9 bases. Looked up from germline, CDR1 is MDHEN and CDR2 is SYDVKM. This CDR3 spans 14 amino acids. Trimming cost V 6 bases and J 5 bases; bases outside gene matches: 5. Here the CDR3 reads CASSSGTGYQPQHF. CDR3 DNA sequence: TGTGCCAGCAGCTCCGGGACAGGGTATCAGCCCCAGCATTTT.

This rearrangement joins TRBV28 to TRBJ2-2; TRBD1 might be the D (5 bases). The V end lost 6 bases, the J end lost 1 base, and 9 bases lay between the germline ends. The length of the CDR3 is 14 residues. Germline V CDR1 and CDR2: MDHEN, SYDVKM. The DNA for the CDR3 is TGTGCCAGCAGCACAAGGGGGAACACCGGGGAGCTGTTTTTT. This sequence encodes CASSTRGNTGELFF.

This clone was seen a handful of times. The rearrangement uses TRBV7-3 and TRBJ2-7, with TRBD2 as a possible D gene (6 bases). This CDR3 region has 12 residues. Germline lookup yields CDR1 SGHTA and CDR2 FQGTGA. Trimming cost V 4 bases and J 6 bases, with 10 bases left between them. The DNA for the CDR3 is TGTGCCAGCAGCTCCTCCGGGGGCGAGCAGTACTTC. This codes for CASSSSGGEQYF. Complete variable domain (other parts from reference TRBV7-3 and TRBJ2-7): GAGVSQTPSNKVTEKGKYVELRCDPISGHTALYWYRQSLGQGPEFLIYFQGTGAADDSGLPNDRFFAVRPEGSVSTLKIQRTERGDSAVYLCASSSSGGEQYFGPGTRLTVT.

The gene calls are TRBV13 and TRBJ2-2; perhaps TRBD1 as D (5 bases). The CDR3 is 16 amino acids. Trimming cost V 1 base and J 0 bases, with 9 bases left between them. Germline V gene sequence: CDR1 PRHDT, CDR2 FYEKMQ (reference sequence). The CDR3 is CASSLEAGPNTGELFF. The CDR3 DNA reads TGTGCCAGCAGCTTAGAGGCAGGGCCGAACACCGGGGAGCTGTTTTTT.

This chain links TRBV5-1 with TRBJ1-4; a possible D gene is TRBD1 (5 bases). With 2 bases removed from V and 7 bases from J, the gap between germline ends came to 18 bases. The CDR3 spans 16 residues. The germline CDR1 and CDR2 sequences are SGHRS and YFSETQ. CDR3 amino acids: CASSFHSPAQGEKLFF. CDR3 sequence (DNA): TGCGCCAGCAGCTTCCACAGCCCCGCGCAGGGTGAAAAACTGTTTTTT.

This rearrangement joins TRBV19 to TRBJ2-3; TRBD1 matches 7 bases. Per the germline V gene, CDR1 is LNHDA and CDR2 is SQIVND (reference sequence). The CDR3 is made up of 14 amino acids. V gave up 7 bases and J gave up 2 bases; unmatched junction bases: 6. CDR3: CASTPGQVTDTQYF. Here the CDR3 DNA reads TGTGCCAGTACCCCTGGACAGGTCACAGATACGCAGTATTTT.

The chain has TRBV19 and TRBJ2-5; 13 nucleotides agree with TRBD2. Looked up from germline, CDR1 is LNHDA and CDR2 is SQIVND (reference sequence). The CDR3 extends over 16 amino acids. Trimming at V came to 4 bases and at J to 0 bases, leaving 2 bases not matched to a gene. The CDR3 region has the DNA TGTGCCAGTAGTACACTAGCGGGGGGGTACCAAGAGACCCAGTACTTC. This translates into CASSTLAGGYQETQYF.

This clone was seen a handful of times. The chain uses TRBV9 and TRBJ2-1, with TRBD2 matching 7 bases. CDR1 is SGDLS, CDR2 YYNGEE, per germline. The junction had 4 bases not matched to a gene; V was cut back by 0 bases and J by 4 bases. CDR3 length: 15 amino acids. This CDR3 reads CASSVDSGAYNEQFF. The DNA of the CDR3 is TGTGCCAGCAGCGTAGACAGCGGGGCTTACAATGAGCAGTTCTTC.